Only one count was recorded for the clone carrying this T cell receptor beta chain. The data are from a study of blood T cell repertoires in COVID-19. V dropped 6 bases and J dropped 2 bases, with 10 bases sitting between them. This CDR3 has 13 amino acids. In germline, CDR1 is WNHNN, CDR2 SYGVQD (reference sequence). Method: immunoSEQ multiplex PCR; TCRdb's copy keeps in-frame clones and lacks some. The sample lists about 52,000 clones; 85% to 90% were seen once. The J gene is TRBJ2-5, the V gene TRBV10-1, with D possibly being TRBD1 (6 bases). The receptor comes from a man aged 55 to 69 with active COVID-19. Sequenced input: peripheral blood. CDR3 protein: CASRFDRQETQYF. CDR3 bases: TGCGCCAGCAGATTCGACAGGCAAGAGACCCAGTACTTC.